A few counts support the clone carrying this T cell receptor (beta chain). This sample was taken from a study of early T cells in non-severe SARS-CoV-2 infection. MiXCR, run by TCRdb on the 5' RACE reads, gives a single entry per CDR3 protein. The table has about 79,000 distinct CDR3 sequences, roughly 13% seen once. The sequencing sample was made of whole blood. The receptor was derived from an adult who was a healthcare worker with PCR-confirmed SARS-CoV-2 infection or an uninfected control (not recorded which).

The DNA for the CDR3 is TGTGCCAGCAGCAGAGGGGGATTTGCAGATACGCAGTATTTT. Its protein is CASSRGGFADTQYF. The chain carries TRBV7-2 and TRBJ2-3, with D possibly matching TRBD1 (6 bases). The CDR3 contains 14 residues. Per germline, CDR1 SGHTA and CDR2 FQGNSA. V was shortened by 5 bases and J by 4 bases, with 13 bases between the two germline ends.